These 16 T cell receptor beta chains were sequenced from one sample in a study of T cell repertoires in cytomegalovirus infection. Each CDR3 protein gets one entry after TCRdb re-called the reads with MiXCR. The sample shows fewer than 700,000 distinct CDR3 sequences, roughly a quarter of them seen only once. Input material: CD8+ T cells from PBMCs. The receptors stem from a human donor in good health (CMV status not recorded). Some clones in this sample may be carry-over from other donors' samples.

The chain has TRBV20-1 and TRBJ1-4; TRBD1 matches at 8 bases. The germline V gene encodes CDR1 DFQATT and CDR2 SNEGSKA (reference sequence). J lost 8 bases, V lost 5 bases, and 13 bases had no gene match. The CDR3 has 15 amino acids. The CDR3 protein is CSALLYRGIWEKLFF. The CDR3 DNA is TGCAGTGCTCTATTATACAGGGGGATATGGGAAAAACTGTTTTTT.

This chain links TRBV6-2 or TRBV6-3 with TRBJ2-5; 10 nucleotides line up with TRBD2. This CDR3 region has 15 residues. J lost 0 bases, V lost 8 bases, and 6 bases had no gene match. Germline CDR1 MNHEY, CDR2 SVGEGT. CDR3 sequence reads: CASRPGTSDQETQYF. The CDR3 DNA is TGTGCCAGCCGCCCCGGGACTAGCGACCAAGAGACCCAGTACTTC.

This clonotype was observed at least ten times. V gene TRBV7-9 combines with J gene TRBJ2-1, with TRBD2 as a possible D gene (6 bases). The CDR3 is 16 residues long. Trimming cost V 4 bases and J 0 bases, with 13 bases left between them. CDR1 is SEHNR, CDR2 FQNEAQ, per germline (reference sequence). CDR3 residues: CASSSSGGSSYNEQFF. For the CDR3, the DNA is TGTGCCAGCAGCTCCTCCGGGGGTAGCTCCTACAATGAGCAGTTCTTC.

A few counts support this clonotype. The J gene is TRBJ2-7, the V gene TRBV10-3; TRBD1 agrees at 9 bases. Germline loops: CDR1 ENHRY, CDR2 SYGVKD. This CDR3 is built from 13 residues. J lost 3 bases, V lost 6 bases, and 3 bases had no gene match. CDR3: CAISEGQGYEQYV. The CDR3 DNA reads as TGTGCCATCAGCGAGGGACAGGGCTACGAGCAGTACGTC.

The V call is TRBV6-6, the J call TRBJ2-7; 7 bases match TRBD1. J lost 3 bases, V lost 6 bases, and 5 bases had no gene match. This CDR3 has 13 residues. The germline CDR1 and CDR2 sequences are MNHNY and SVGAGI (reference sequence). DNA for the CDR3: TGTGCCAGCAGCTCAGGGGGTTACTACGAGCAGTACTTC. Its translation: CASSSGGYYEQYF.

CDR3 amino acids: CASSLGRRFESSYNEQFF. In DNA, the CDR3 is TGTGCCAGCAGCTTAGGACGGAGGTTCGAGAGCTCCTACAATGAGCAGTTCTTC. The rearrangement links TRBV11-2 to TRBJ2-1; D perhaps matches TRBD2 (5 bases). Germline V gene sequence: CDR1 SGHAT, CDR2 FQNNGV. V was clipped by 1 base and J by 0 bases, with 16 bases between them. The CDR3 spans 18 residues. Full variable domain (rest looked up from reference TRBV11-2 and TRBJ2-1): EAGVAQSPRYKIIEKRQSVAFWCNPISGHATLYWYQQILGQGPKLLIQFQNNGVVDDSQLPKDRFSAERLKGVDSTLKIQPAKLEDSAVYLCASSLGRRFESSYNEQFFGPGTRLTVL.

This clonotype appeared a few times. The chain has TRBV7-3 and TRBJ2-1, with 7 bases aligning to TRBD2. Trimming took 1 base from V and 8 from J; bases not matched to a gene: 5. The CDR3 has 14 residues. Per the germline V gene, CDR1 is SGHTA and CDR2 is FQGTGA. The DNA for the CDR3 is TGTGCCAGCAGCTTAATGGGGGGGGTCGATGAGCAGTTCTTC. Its protein product is CASSLMGGVDEQFF. The full variable domain, rest sourced from reference TRBV7-3 and TRBJ2-1, is GAGVSQTPSNKVTEKGKYVELRCDPISGHTALYWYRQSLGQGPEFLIYFQGTGAADDSGLPNDRFFAVRPEGSVSTLKIQRTERGDSAVYLCASSLMGGVDEQFFGPGTRLTVL.

This clonotype has a count of ten or more. The CDR3 nucleotides are TGTGCCAGCAGCTGGGAAGGAGCCCAAGGTGACACCATATATTTT. This sequence encodes CASSWEGAQGDTIYF. The rearrangement uses TRBV7-2 and TRBJ1-3; D call uncertain. The ends were cut back, 4 bases at V and 8 bases at J, with 18 bases in the middle. Germline V gene data show CDR1 as SGHTA and CDR2 as FQGNSA. The CDR3 is made up of 15 amino acids. The full variable domain, in which reference TRBV7-2 and TRBJ1-3 provide the parts outside the CDR3, is GAGVSQSPSNKVTEKGKDVELRCDPISGHTALYWYRQSLGQGLEFLIYFQGNSAPDKSGLPSDRFSAERTGGSVSTLTIQRTQQEDSAVYLCASSWEGAQGDTIYFGEGSWLTVV.

This clonotype was found a few times. The chain carries TRBV7-4 and TRBJ2-1; D is undetermined. The CDR3 length is 12 residues. The V and J ends lost 4 bases and 10 bases respectively, with 11 bases between them. Germline CDR1 SGHVT, CDR2 SQSDAQ. The CDR3 loop reads CASSSRGEEQFF. The CDR3 region has the DNA TGTGCCAGCAGCTCCCGTGGGGAAGAGCAGTTCTTC.

The rearrangement uses TRBV19 and TRBJ1-1, with 7 bases aligning to TRBD1. Germline-derived CDR1 and CDR2 are LNHDA and SQIVND (reference sequence). The CDR3 contains 13 residues. V lost 2 bases to trimming and J lost 10 bases; unmatched junction nucleotides: 7. Written as DNA, the CDR3 is TGTGCCAGTAGTATAACAGGGGAGAGGAGAGCTTTCTTT. Translating gives CASSITGERRAFF. The entire variable domain, with the rest obtained from reference TRBV19 and TRBJ1-1, is as follows: DGGITQSPKYLFRKEGQNVTLSCEQNLNHDAMYWYRQDPGQGLRLIYYSQIVNDFQKGDIAEGYSVSREKKESFPLTVTSAQKNPTAFYLCASSITGERRAFFGQGTRLTVV.

This clonotype showed up many times. This chain links TRBV10-3 with TRBJ2-7, with 7 nucleotides matching TRBD1. Germline CDR1 is ENHRY and CDR2 is SYGVKD. V lost 2 bases and J lost 5; bases outside the gene matches: 9. This CDR3 has 15 residues. CDR3 nucleotides: TGTGCCATCAGTGAGGGATATGGCAGGGGGAACGAGCAGTACGTC. Translated: CAISEGYGRGNEQYV.

The J gene is TRBJ2-2, the V gene TRBV6-5; tentatively, D is TRBD2 (5 bases). Germline loops: CDR1 MNHEY, CDR2 SVGAGI. The V gene lost 2 bases and the J gene lost 7 bases, with 14 bases spanning the gap. The CDR3 contains 15 residues. In nucleotides, the CDR3 is TGTGCCAGCAGTTACATTCCGGGGATATACGGGGAGCTGTTTTTT. It encodes CASSYIPGIYGELFF.

This rearrangement joins TRBV28 to TRBJ2-5; tentatively, D is TRBD1 (6 bases). The CDR3 is made up of 17 amino acids. Germline V gene lookup returns CDR1 MDHEN and CDR2 SYDVKM. The V end lost 6 bases, the J end lost 0 bases, and 20 bases lay between the germline ends. CDR3: CASSLYLQTGDQETQYF. In DNA form, the CDR3 reads TGTGCCAGCAGCCTTTACCTTCAGACAGGCGACCAAGAGACCCAGTACTTC.

This clonotype turned up a few times. The chain joins TRBV28 to TRBJ2-5; 10 bases align to TRBD2. CDR1 is MDHEN and CDR2 is SYDVKM in the germline V gene. The CDR3 length is 14 residues. After removal of 5 bases from V and 5 bases from J, the junction contained 5 bases not matched to a gene. CDR3 region: CASSKKAGGETQYF. CDR3 DNA sequence: TGTGCCAGCAGTAAAAAAGCGGGGGGGGAGACCCAGTACTTC.

This clonotype was seen only a few times. This chain joins TRBV20-1 and TRBJ1-1; D unresolved. Germline lookup yields CDR1 DFQATT and CDR2 SNEGSKA (reference sequence). The CDR3 contains 12 residues. V dropped 3 bases and J dropped 7 bases, with 12 bases sitting between them. The CDR3 sequence is CSASPEVLEAFF. The CDR3 coding sequence is TGCAGTGCTAGTCCAGAGGTCCTTGAAGCTTTCTTT.

The V and J genes are TRBV7-9 and TRBJ2-3; perhaps D is TRBD1 or TRBD2 (5 bases each). Germline V CDR1 and CDR2: SEHNR, FQNEAQ (reference sequence). The V end was cut by 1 base, the J end by 6 bases, with 11 bases between. CDR3 size: 14 residues. The CDR3 region has the DNA TGTGCCAGCAGCTTAGGTGGGACCCAGGATACGCAGTATTTT. Encoded protein: CASSLGGTQDTQYF.